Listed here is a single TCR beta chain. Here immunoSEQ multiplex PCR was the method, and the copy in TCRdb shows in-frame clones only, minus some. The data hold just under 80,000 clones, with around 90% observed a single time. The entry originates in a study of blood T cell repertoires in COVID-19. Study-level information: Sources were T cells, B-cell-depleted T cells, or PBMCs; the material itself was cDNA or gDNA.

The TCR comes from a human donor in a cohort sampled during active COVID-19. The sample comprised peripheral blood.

CDR3 residues: CASSLALAAGTTYEQYF. The CDR3 DNA is TGTGCCAGCAGCTTAGCCCTCGCGGCGGGGACTACCTACGAGCAGTACTTC. The chain joins TRBV7-8 to TRBJ2-7; 7 nucleotides agree with TRBD2. The CDR3 runs 17 residues. The germline CDR1 and CDR2 sequences are SGHVS and FQNEAQ. V dropped 0 bases and J dropped 2; count of bases not matched to a gene: 10.